A selection of T cell receptor beta chains follows, all from one sample in a study of blood T cell repertoires in COVID-19. Some clones are missing from TCRdb's copy, which holds only in-frame ones; the method was immunoSEQ multiplex PCR. The table lists more than 85,000 clones, roughly 92% of them singletons. The specimen was peripheral blood. All receptors derive from a man between 65 and 80 years old with acute or convalescent COVID-19. Each CDR3 is given with its conserved first and last residue. The order of the fields is V gene, clone size, D gene, J gene, CDR3 protein, CDR3 DNA. A D gene is named only where the DNA matches it firmly. Some rows have no size entry. The others give once, few or many, or a class for an expanded clone.

TRBV7-5	-	-	TRBJ2-7	CARRSPRVPFYEQYF	TGTGCCAGAAGATCCCCCAGGGTCCCTTTTTACGAGCAGTACTTC
TRBV9	-	-	TRBJ2-5	CASSASQETQYF	TGTGCCAGCAGCGCCTCCCAAGAGACCCAGTACTTC
TRBV30	-	-	TRBJ1-1	CAWSGSPRGDTEAFF	TGTGCCTGGAGTGGATCACCTCGGGGGGACACTGAAGCTTTCTTT
TRBV11-2	-	-	TRBJ1-1	CASSFGRRQENTEAFF	TGTGCCAGCAGCTTTGGGAGAAGACAGGAGAACACTGAAGCTTTCTTT
TRBV13	-	TRBD1	TRBJ1-6	CASSLGDRGSPLHF	TGTGCCAGCAGCTTAGGGGACAGGGGTTCACCCCTCCACTTT
TRBV5-6	-	-	TRBJ2-7	CASSGASAFSYEQYF	TGTGCCAGCAGCGGCGCTAGCGCGTTTTCCTACGAGCAGTACTTC
TRBV6-6	once	-	TRBJ1-3	CASSYPSGTSGNTIYF	TGTGCCAGCAGTTACCCATCCGGGACATCTGGAAACACCATATATTTT
TRBV6-5	-	TRBD1	TRBJ1-5	CASMKGQAGNQPQHF	TGTGCCAGCATGAAGGGACAGGCGGGCAATCAGCCCCAGCATTTT
TRBV5-1	-	-	TRBJ1-1	CASSLEGEGRNTEAFF	TGCGCCAGCAGCTTGGAAGGGGAGGGAAGGAACACTGAAGCTTTCTTT
TRBV7-2	-	-	TRBJ2-7	CASSLSGPGGTEQYF	TGTGCCAGCAGCTTATCGGGGCCCGGGGGAACCGAGCAGTACTTC
TRBV27	-	TRBD1	TRBJ2-6	CASRAGGLSSGANVLTF	TGTGCCAGCAGGGCAGGGGGCCTGAGCTCTGGGGCCAACGTCCTGACTTTC
TRBV6-5	-	TRBD1	TRBJ2-2	CASRDRDLAGELFF	TGTGCCAGCAGGGACAGGGACCTAGCCGGGGAGCTGTTTTTT
TRBV19	-	TRBD1	TRBJ1-5	CASTRTGGYSNQPQHF	TGTGCCAGTACCCGGACAGGGGGCTATAGCAATCAGCCCCAGCATTTT
TRBV15	-	TRBD1	TRBJ1-5	CATSRDRRNQPQHF	TGTGCCACCAGCAGGGACAGGCGGAATCAGCCCCAGCATTTT
TRBV21-1	-	-	TRBJ1-5	CASPSGGAQPQHF	TGTGCCAGCCCATCTGGAGGGGCACAGCCCCAGCATTTT
TRBV4-2	-	TRBD2	TRBJ2-5	CASSQDFRLMSTKRERGETQYF	TGTGCCAGCAGCCAAGATTTTAGGCTTATGAGCACTAAGCGGGAGAGGGGAGAGACCCAGTACTTC